Listed below are T cell receptor beta chains from one sample, sequenced in a study of blood T cell repertoires in COVID-19. Measured with immunoSEQ multiplex PCR; TCRdb has only the in-frame clones, and not every one. The table has 350,000 to 500,000 clones, 70% to 90% seen once. Material: PBMCs or T cells enriched from blood (not recorded which). The receptors derive from a woman aged 18-30 years who had been exposed to COVID-19. CDR3s include the opening cysteine and the closing phenylalanine or tryptophan. D genes are given only for firm matches. For some rows the clone size is stated as once, few or many, or as a class when expanded; others skip it.

TRBD1	TRBJ2-5	TRBV7-2	-	TGTGCCAGCAGCGTAAGGACAGGGCCGGAGACCCAGTACTTC	CASSVRTGPETQYF
-	TRBJ1-6	TRBV28	-	TGTGCCAGCAGTTTCGGCAGCGGAAATTCACCCCTCCACTTT	CASSFGSGNSPLHF
-	TRBJ1-5	TRBV6-5	-	TGTGCCAGCAGCCTTGGCGGTTTCCCCAATCAGCCCCAGCATTTT	CASSLGGFPNQPQHF
-	TRBJ1-5	TRBV19	-	TGTGCCAGTAGTATGGTTGGGCAGGGGAGTCAGCCCCAGCATTTT	CASSMVGQGSQPQHF
TRBD1	TRBJ1-2	TRBV6-2/TRBV6-3	-	TGTGCCAGCAGTTACGTAGAGGGGGCCATCCACACCTTC	CASSYVEGAIHTF
TRBD1	TRBJ2-1	TRBV6-1	-	TGTGCCAGCAGTGTAGACAGGGGGAGCTCCTACAATGAGCAGTTCTTC	CASSVDRGSSYNEQFF
TRBD1	TRBJ1-5	TRBV19	-	TGTGCCAGTAGTAGGGTTCTCCGGGACAGGGTCCAGCCCCAGCATTTT	CASSRVLRDRVQPQHF
TRBD1	TRBJ1-5	TRBV7-8	once	TGTGCCAGCAGCTTAGACCGGACAGGGTTTAGCAATCAGCCCCAGCATTTT	CASSLDRTGFSNQPQHF
-	TRBJ1-2	TRBV29-1	-	TGCAGCGTCGTGGGCACGCTAACTTCCTATGGCTACACCTTC	CSVVGTLTSYGYTF
-	TRBJ1-1	TRBV6-5	-	TGTGCCAGCAACCTACAGGGAGACACTGAAGCTTTCTTT	CASNLQGDTEAFF
TRBD1	TRBJ1-1	TRBV24-1	-	TGTGCCACCAGTGATTTGGGACAGGGGGAGGCCCTGAACACTGAAGCTTTCTTT	CATSDLGQGEALNTEAFF
-	TRBJ1-4	TRBV7-9	-	TGTGCCAGCAGCCCAGGGTTGTGGGCTGAAAAACTGTTTTTT	CASSPGLWAEKLFF
-	TRBJ2-1	TRBV7-8	-	TGTGCCAGCAGCCCCAGGCCCGGGGACATATCCTACAATGAGCAGTTCTTC	CASSPRPGDISYNEQFF
-	TRBJ2-1	TRBV4-3	many	TGCGCCAGCAGCCGCGCGGGGCTTAGCTCCTACAATGAGCAGTTCTTC	CASSRAGLSSYNEQFF
TRBD2	TRBJ2-3	TRBV28	-	TGTGCCAGCAGTTCGACTAGCGGGGGGGCCAAAACCCTCCCAGATACGCAGTATTTT	CASSSTSGGAKTLPDTQYF
-	TRBJ2-3	TRBV3-1/TRBV3-2	-	TGTGCCAGCAGCCAGATAAGGTCAGGGAAGTCCAAAGATACGCAGTATTTT	CASSQIRSGKSKDTQYF
-	TRBJ2-5	TRBV18	-	TGTGCCAGCTCACCACTAAGACCAGGGTTACGGGAGACCCAGTACTTC	CASSPLRPGLRETQYF
-	TRBJ2-1	TRBV10-1	-	TGCGCCAGCACGAGGAGAAGCAATGAGCAGTTCTTC	CASTRRSNEQFF
TRBD1	TRBJ2-2	TRBV27	few	TGTGCCAGCAGGGTGGACAGGACCTCGAACACCGGGGAGCTGTTTTTT	CASRVDRTSNTGELFF
TRBD2	TRBJ2-2	TRBV9	-	TGTGCCAGCAGACGGGCTAGCGGGATTTCGAACACCGGGGAGCTGTTTTTT	CASRRASGISNTGELFF
-	TRBJ1-4	TRBV28	-	TGTGCCAGCACCACCGGGGGGGGACGTAATAATGAAAAACTGTTTTTT	CASTTGGGRNNEKLFF
TRBD2	TRBJ2-1	TRBV10-3	-	TGTGCCATCAGTGAGGTGGGGACTACCAATGAGCAGTTCTTC	CAISEVGTTNEQFF
-	TRBJ1-5	TRBV28	-	TGTGCCAGCAGGGGCGGGGTAGGTAGCAATCAGCCCCAGCATTTT	CASRGGVGSNQPQHF
TRBD1	TRBJ2-7	TRBV6-5	once	TGTGCCAGCAGTTACTCGGGGACAGGGTCCTACGAGCAGTACTTC	CASSYSGTGSYEQYF
TRBD2	TRBJ2-1	TRBV9	once	TGTGCCAGCAGCGCCGGCGGACTAGCGGGGGGTTCTTCCTACAATGAGCAGTTCTTC	CASSAGGLAGGSSYNEQFF
TRBD1	TRBJ2-7	TRBV6-6	-	TGTGCCACCAGGGGGGACAGGGCAGGGGAGCAGTACTTC	CATRGDRAGEQYF
-	TRBJ1-4	TRBV2	-	TGTGCCAGCAGTGTCGAGTGGGAGGGGAATGAAAAACTGTTTTTT	CASSVEWEGNEKLFF
-	TRBJ2-3	TRBV12-3/TRBV12-4	-	TGTGCCAGCAGCCTTCAGATAAATACGCAGTATTTT	CASSLQINTQYF
TRBD2	TRBJ2-1	TRBV19	-	TGTGCCAGTAGTATTGCGACTAGCGGGGGATATGAGCAGTTCTTC	CASSIATSGGYEQFF
TRBD1	TRBJ1-5	TRBV7-9	-	TGTGCCAGCAGCTCGGGACAGGGGTTTTCTGATCAGCCCCAGCATTTT	CASSSGQGFSDQPQHF
-	TRBJ2-3	TRBV15	-	TGTGCCACCAGCAGGAAGGACTATGGAGATACGCAGTATTTT	CATSRKDYGDTQYF
-	TRBJ1-2	TRBV30	few	TGTGCCTCTTACCGGGACATCTACTATGGCTACACCTTC	CASYRDIYYGYTF
-	TRBJ2-5	TRBV5-1	-	TGCGCCAGCAGCGAGTTGGAGACCCAGTACTTC	CASSELETQYF
TRBD2	TRBJ2-5	TRBV9	-	TGTGCCAGCAGCGTAGGCGGGGGGGATCAAGAGACCCAGTACTTC	CASSVGGGDQETQYF
TRBD1	TRBJ1-2	TRBV27	-	TGTGCCAGCAGTTTATCGGACAGGGGTTATGGCTACACCTTC	CASSLSDRGYGYTF
-	TRBJ1-3	TRBV19	-	TGTGCCAGTAGTATAGATCTAAGCTCTGGAAACACCATATATTTT	CASSIDLSSGNTIYF
TRBD1	TRBJ1-6	TRBV2	-	TGTGCCAGCAGTGTCGGCAGGGGGGAATCACCCCTCCACTTT	CASSVGRGESPLHF
TRBD2	TRBJ2-1	TRBV28	-	TGTGCCAGCACCGAGCGCCTAGCGGGGTTCTACAATGAGCAGTTCTTC	CASTERLAGFYNEQFF
TRBD1	TRBJ1-1	TRBV4-1	-	TGCGCCAGCAGCCAAAGGGAAACAGGGGTAAACACTGAAGCTTTCTTT	CASSQRETGVNTEAFF
TRBD1	TRBJ2-7	TRBV12-5	-	TGTGCTAGTGCGTCAGTGACAGGGACCTCCTACGAGCAGTACTTC	CASASVTGTSYEQYF
TRBD1	TRBJ1-1	TRBV11-3	-	TGTGCCAGCAGCGGGACAGAGGATCGCATGAACACTGAAGCTTTCTTT	CASSGTEDRMNTEAFF
TRBD2	TRBJ2-7	TRBV5-6	-	TGTGCCAGCAGCCGACTAGCGGCTACCTACGAGCAGTACTTC	CASSRLAATYEQYF
-	TRBJ1-1	TRBV10-3	-	TGTGCCATCAGTGAGTCGGGCAGAACGAACACTGAAGCTTTCTTT	CAISESGRTNTEAFF
-	TRBJ2-7	TRBV16	-	TGTGCCAGCAGCCCCCCCGACAGCTCCTACGAGCAGTACTTC	CASSPPDSSYEQYF
-	TRBJ1-1	TRBV6-4	-	TGTGCCAGCAGGGAGGACAGTGAGGTCACTGAAGCTTTCTTT	CASREDSEVTEAFF
TRBD1	TRBJ1-2	TRBV2	-	TGTGCCAGCAGTGAGGCGGACAGGGCCGATGGCTACACCTTC	CASSEADRADGYTF
-	TRBJ2-2	TRBV6-5	-	TGTGCCAGCAGCAAAAGGACAGATCCTACCGGGGAGCTGTTTTTT	CASSKRTDPTGELFF
-	TRBJ1-4	TRBV5-1	-	TGCGCCAGCAGCTTTAGTGCGGGCACAACTAATGAAAAACTGTTTTTT	CASSFSAGTTNEKLFF
TRBD1	TRBJ1-4	TRBV12-5	-	TGTGCTAGTGGTTTGCCCAGACCGGGACAGGAGCCAAAGGATAATGAAAAACTGTTTTTT	CASGLPRPGQEPKDNEKLFF
-	TRBJ1-5	TRBV10-3	-	TGTGCCACCTCCACAGGGATCAATCAGCCCCAGCATTTT	CATSTGINQPQHF
-	TRBJ2-2	TRBV27	once	TGTGCCAGCAGTCTCTCGAGTGGGGAGCTGTTTTTT	CASSLSSGELFF
TRBD1	TRBJ1-4	TRBV28	-	TGTGCCAGCAGTCACCAGGGGGTCGGGGATGAAAAACTGTTTTTT	CASSHQGVGDEKLFF
-	TRBJ2-5	TRBV5-1	-	TGCGCCAGCAGCTTATCCATTACTGATAGCGGTCAAGAGACCCAGTACTTC	CASSLSITDSGQETQYF
TRBD1	TRBJ2-7	TRBV6-5	-	TGTGCCAGCAGCCTCGGACAGGCTACCCTTCGTGAGCAGTACTTC	CASSLGQATLREQYF
-	TRBJ2-5	TRBV19	-	TGTGCCAGTAGTCTGAGTGGGGGCCCGGGGCGGGAGACCCAGTACTTC	CASSLSGGPGRETQYF
TRBD1	TRBJ2-7	TRBV5-1	-	TGCGCCAGCAGCTTGGATGGGACAGGGGGCTACGAGCAGTACTTC	CASSLDGTGGYEQYF
TRBD2	TRBJ2-1	TRBV7-2	-	TGTGCCAGCAGCTTTACCGGGACTACTCCCTACAATGAGCAGTTCTTC	CASSFTGTTPYNEQFF